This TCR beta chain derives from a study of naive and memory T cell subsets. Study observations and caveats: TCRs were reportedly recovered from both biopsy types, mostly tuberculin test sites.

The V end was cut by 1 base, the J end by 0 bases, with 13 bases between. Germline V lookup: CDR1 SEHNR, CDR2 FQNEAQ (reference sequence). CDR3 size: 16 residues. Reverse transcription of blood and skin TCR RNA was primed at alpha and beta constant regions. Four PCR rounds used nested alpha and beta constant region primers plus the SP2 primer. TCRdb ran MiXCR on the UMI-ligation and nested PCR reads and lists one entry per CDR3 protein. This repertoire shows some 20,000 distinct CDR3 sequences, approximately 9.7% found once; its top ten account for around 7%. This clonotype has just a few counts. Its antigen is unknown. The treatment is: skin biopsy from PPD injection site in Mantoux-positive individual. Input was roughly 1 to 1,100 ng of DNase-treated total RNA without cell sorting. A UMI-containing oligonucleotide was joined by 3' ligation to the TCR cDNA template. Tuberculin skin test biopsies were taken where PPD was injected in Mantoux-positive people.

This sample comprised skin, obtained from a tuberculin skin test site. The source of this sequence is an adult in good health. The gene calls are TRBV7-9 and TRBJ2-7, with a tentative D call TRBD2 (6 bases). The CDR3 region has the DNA TGTGCCAGCAGCTTAGACATTCGCGGGAACTCCTACGAGCAGTACTTC. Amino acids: CASSLDIRGNSYEQYF.